This T cell receptor (beta chain) came from a study of shared clonotypes between healthy human individuals (dated by TCRdb to 2018 to 2020). Regarding the complete study: The cohort included a few men and a couple of women between 18 and 49 years of age. For each donor, three plates each were used for CD4 naive and CD4 memory, two plates were used for CD8 naive, and one plate was used for CD8 memory. To estimate repertoire size and how much clonotypes are shared between individuals, the study performed deep sequencing of blood TCR repertoires from five healthy adults. To increase sequencing depth and limit assay-specific biases, TCR repertoire library preparation and sequencing were carried out by different laboratories using diverse techniques. Each donor's leukapheresis produced roughly between roughly 0.9 and 8.9 billion PBMCs. The study at large found these results: Compared with non-shared clonotypes, the clonotypes found in all four sorted-subset donors had higher generation probabilities. Sampling was restricted to blood, and TCR repertoires in tissue are likely to differ from TCR repertoires in blood. Pairwise subsampling led to the expectation that sequencing depth would affect the degree of clonotype sharing among donors. Because the study included only a small number of donors, the genetic and exposure-history diversity represented was limited. Larger estimated clonotype richness was generally found for naive subsets than for memory subsets. When a handful of donors were compared, the shared fraction of clonotypes was around 5% for naive CD4, about 4% for naive CD8, 2.3% for memory CD4, and about 0.36% for memory CD8. Incomplete sequencing was indicated by rarefaction of sorted-subset datasets, despite the large sequencing depth.

The CDR1 and CDR2 encoded by the germline V gene are MNHNS and SASEGT. A distance of 7 bases separates the germline ends of V and J, which lose 1 base and 5 bases respectively. The CDR3 contains 13 residues, cysteine and phenylalanine counted. The read is trimmed to its CDR3 DNA, 39 bases read in frame from base 1. Regarding this clone: The antigen it binds to is not known. No much larger clone is present one base from it, and per-base qualities are unavailable.

The donors were healthy, HIV-negative adults with no recently reported acute infections or vaccinations. Every donor was a Caucasian adult living in Nashville, Tennessee, USA. CD4+ T cells were enriched through magnetic negative selection, after which naive cells were positively selected on CD45RA and the remaining negative fraction served as the memory subset. Blood was obtained by leukapheresis, after which PBMCs were separated by Ficoll-Histopaque density gradient centrifugation and cryopreserved in liquid nitrogen vapor phase. Purity and quantity of every magnetically sorted T cell population were checked by analytical flow cytometry. Genomic DNA was isolated from every sorted fraction and measured by UV absorbance on a Nanodrop 2000c. Using the deep immunoSEQ assay, TCR CDR3 regions were amplified from genomic DNA by multiplex PCR. For each cell subset, the extracted genomic DNA was distributed evenly across all wells of several immunoSEQ 96-well plates, and each plate served as one replicate. For sorted subsets, approximately 200 ng of genomic DNA, equivalent to around 31,000 T cell genomes, went into each replicate PCR. Purified libraries were quantified with a Qubit 3.0 fluorometer, sized on a Bioanalyzer 2100, and re-quantified with the KAPA Library Quantification kit. Every immunoSEQ 96-well plate was sequenced on a separate single-read 150-cycle Illumina NextSeq 550 flow cell. The authors processed their data as follows. Because the immunoSEQ output held only junctional sequences and lacked quality scores, the filtering could not match the filtering applied to full-length reads. Sequences were annotated with PyIR, a Python wrapper for IgBLAST v1.9, and V/J genes and CDR3 were assigned using IMGT germline references. Any read was removed if the V/J assignment was weak (E-value above 1e-6), the CDR3 was missing, or the read contained stop codons, out-of-frame junctions, or ambiguous translated residues. A V3J clonotype was defined by an identical inferred V gene, J gene, and CDR3 amino acid sequence. To compute the percentage overlap between repertoires, the number of shared unique clonotypes was divided by the size of the smaller repertoire. Three approaches were used to assess repertoire richness: RTK rarefaction, the Chao1 estimator, and Recon v2.1 estimates of unobserved clonotypes. For all TCRbeta clonotypes obtained by the gDNA method from four donors, generation probabilities were computed with OLGA. TCRdb provides this immuneACCESS table in a form limited to in-frame rearrangements. Some clones are lacking; in checked studies, under half of them reflect an unresolved V gene, and why the rest are absent is not known. The V and J calls and clone size are taken from that table; D and trimming were inferred from the DNA. This sample comprises hundreds of thousands of clones, around three quarters of them detected only once. Around 1.8% of the sample comes from the top ten.

The rearrangement combines TRBV6-1 with TRBJ2-3; the D gene could be TRBD1 or TRBD2, each one agreeing over 5 bases. The sequence was obtained from a woman aged 25 to 45 in good health. Material: memory CD4+ T cells sorted from blood. The cell subset or site label, as the study defines it: CD45RA-negative fraction. The DNA sequence is as follows: TGTGCCAGCAGTGAAGAGGGGAGAGATACGCAGTATTTT. This is translated as CASSEEGRDTQYF.